This TCR beta chain was captured by sequencing in a study of identical twins (dated by TCRdb to about 2016). Study-level background: The study deep-sequenced TCR alpha and beta repertoires from monozygotic twins, unrelated adults of various ages and cord blood to test whether fetal clonotypes persist. Replicate twin experiments were performed at different times using different library preparation protocols to rule out contamination. Results the study describes overall, beyond this receptor: Because the same donors could not be followed over many years, the conclusions relied on cross-sectional statistical analysis. In monozygotic twins, recombination models systematically underestimated out-of-frame TCR alpha sharing, but the models matched the sharing seen between unrelated individuals. Fewer insertions were carried by abundant cord blood beta clonotypes; a weaker similar trend was observed in young adult naive repertoires, while no such trend was observed in memory repertoires. Compared with coincidental sharing between unrelated individuals, out-of-frame TCR alpha sequences shared between twins had an excess of sequences with low generation probability. Zero-insertion analyses could be partly confounded by invariant T cells such as MAIT and iNKT, although diverse VJ usage argued against such confounding for most clonotypes. A weaker excess of twin sharing was found in beta out-of-frame sequences because the signal-to-noise ratio was lowered by fewer shared sequences.

Remarks on this clonotype: Its target antigen remains unknown. Base qualities are not at hand, and no much larger clone is one base apart.

Libraries were prepared through 5' RACE. The run used an Illumina HiSeq 2000. A universal primer binding site was added through template switching, and the final cDNA carried a unique molecular identifier so that TCR cDNA molecules could be counted accurately. Specific primers in the conserved constant-segment region were used to synthesize first-strand cDNA for the TCR alpha and beta chains. To control for contamination, each cDNA library was double barcoded with a SMART-Mk sample barcode plus Illumina barcodes. TruSeq adapter sequences, together with Illumina sample barcodes, were added in two successive PCR steps. The Illumina HiSeq platform was used with custom primers to sequence TCR alpha and beta cDNA libraries. As for the authors' bioinformatics: Raw reads were processed with MiGEC to extract unique molecular identifiers, and MiXCR was used to determine CDR3 positions. Recombination models were inferred per individual with the repgenHMM and IGoR tools using an EM algorithm. The tcR package in R was used for shared clonotype analysis, with sharing normalized by the product of cloneset sizes. To study raw recombination free of thymic and clonal selection effects, out-of-frame nonproductive sequences were analyzed. TCRdb reprocessed the public reads (quality trimming at Q25 with fastp, clone calling with MiXCR) and kept in-frame beta chains. Each record represents a unique CDR3 protein, reported with the most common genes and DNA among its rows. TCRdb, rather than the study authors, made the V and J calls. The sample includes under 900,000 distinct CDR3 sequences, with more than 9% observed a single time. Jointly, the top ten make up around 1.6% of the sample.

As encoded in the germline V gene, CDR1 is MNHEY while CDR2 is SVGAGI. The CDR3 numbers 14 residues from cysteine through phenylalanine. Only the CDR3 part of the read is kept: 42 bases, read in frame from the first base. The trim is 7 bases for V and 4 bases for J, with a gap of 14 bases between the germline ends. Every donor was a healthy Caucasian. The twin cohort comprised three pairs of female monozygotic twins, all aged roughly 18 to 30 years. RNA for TCR libraries was isolated from peripheral blood mononuclear cells. These data were also filed under a second study, of yellow fever vaccine responses in identical twins. As the second publication notes: According to the authors, the vaccine-induced T cell response in identical twins seemed to be partly convergent and partly specific to each individual. Focusing on identical twins, the study followed the T cell clones that responded to the vaccine, and did so with precision.

The receptor was isolated from a young woman in good health. The sequenced sample consisted of PBMCs. The rearrangement joined TRBV6-5 to TRBJ1-5; 6 matching bases give a weak D call of TRBD1. The CDR3: CASNSMGANQPQHF. The base sequence is TGTGCCAGCAATTCGATGGGGGCTAATCAGCCCCAGCATTTT.